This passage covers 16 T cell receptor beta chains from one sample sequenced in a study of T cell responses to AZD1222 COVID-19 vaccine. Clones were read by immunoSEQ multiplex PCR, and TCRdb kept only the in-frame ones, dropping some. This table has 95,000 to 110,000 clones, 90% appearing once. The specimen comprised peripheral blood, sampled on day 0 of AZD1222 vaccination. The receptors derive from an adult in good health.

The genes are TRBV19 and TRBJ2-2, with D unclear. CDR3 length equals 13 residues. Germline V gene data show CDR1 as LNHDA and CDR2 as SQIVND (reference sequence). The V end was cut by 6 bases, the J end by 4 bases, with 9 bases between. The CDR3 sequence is CASRGTGTGELFF. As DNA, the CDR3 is TGTGCCAGTAGGGGAACGGGCACCGGGGAGCTGTTTTTT.

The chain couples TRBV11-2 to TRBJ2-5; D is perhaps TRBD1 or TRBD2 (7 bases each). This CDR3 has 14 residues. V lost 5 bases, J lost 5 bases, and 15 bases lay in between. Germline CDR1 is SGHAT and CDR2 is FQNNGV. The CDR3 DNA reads TGTGCCAGCAGCCGCGGGGGACAGTGGGAGACCCAGTACTTC. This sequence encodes CASSRGGQWETQYF. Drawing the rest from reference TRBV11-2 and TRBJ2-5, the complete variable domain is EAGVAQSPRYKIIEKRQSVAFWCNPISGHATLYWYQQILGQGPKLLIQFQNNGVVDDSQLPKDRFSAERLKGVDSTLKIQPAKLEDSAVYLCASSRGGQWETQYFGPGTRLLVL.

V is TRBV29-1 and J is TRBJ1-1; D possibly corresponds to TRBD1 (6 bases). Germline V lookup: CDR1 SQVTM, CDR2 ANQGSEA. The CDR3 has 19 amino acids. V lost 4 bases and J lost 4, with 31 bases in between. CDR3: CSVVPGHQKVVAWGTEAFF. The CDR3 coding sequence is TGCAGCGTTGTACCGGGACACCAGAAGGTAGTGGCATGGGGCACTGAAGCTTTCTTT. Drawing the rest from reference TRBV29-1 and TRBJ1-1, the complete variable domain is SAVISQKPSRDICQRGTSLTIQCQVDSQVTMMFWYRQQPGQSLTLIATANQGSEATYESGFVIDKFPISRPNLTFSTLTVSNMSPEDSSIYLCSVVPGHQKVVAWGTEAFFGQGTRLTVV.

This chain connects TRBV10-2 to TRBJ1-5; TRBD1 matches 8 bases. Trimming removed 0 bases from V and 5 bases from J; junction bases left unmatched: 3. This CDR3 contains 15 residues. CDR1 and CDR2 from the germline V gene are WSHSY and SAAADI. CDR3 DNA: TGCGCCAGCAGTGAGTCCGGGACAGGTGATCAGCCCCAGCATTTT. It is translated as CASSESGTGDQPQHF.

CDR3 residues: CASSEYRGTHYNEQFF. The CDR3 DNA reads TGTGCCAGCAGTGAATATAGGGGAACCCACTACAATGAGCAGTTCTTC. The chain has TRBV25-1 and TRBJ2-1, with a weak D call TRBD1 (5 bases). The germline V and J ends were trimmed by 0 bases and 3 bases, with 12 bases remaining between them. The CDR3 sequence is 16 residues long. CDR1 is MGHDK, CDR2 SYGVNS, per germline. The variable domain in full, completed from reference TRBV25-1 and TRBJ2-1, reads EADIYQTPRYLVIGTGKKITLECSQTMGHDKMYWYQQDPGMELHLIHYSYGVNSTEKGDLSSESTVSRIRTEHFPLTLESARPSHTSQYLCASSEYRGTHYNEQFFGPGTRLTVL.

CDR3 amino acids: CASSLGLYNEQFF. CDR3 nucleotide sequence: TGTGCCAGCAGCCTGGGACTGTACAATGAGCAGTTCTTC. The chain has TRBV2 and TRBJ2-1; a weak D match, TRBD2 (6 bases). Germline values: CDR1 SNHLY, CDR2 FYNNEI. V was clipped by 6 bases and J by 4 bases, with 10 bases between them. CDR3 size: 13 residues.

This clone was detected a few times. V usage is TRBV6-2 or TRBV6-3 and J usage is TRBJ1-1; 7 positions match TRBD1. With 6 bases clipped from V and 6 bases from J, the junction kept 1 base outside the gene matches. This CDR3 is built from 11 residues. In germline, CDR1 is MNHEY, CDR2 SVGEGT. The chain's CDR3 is CASSQGAEAFF. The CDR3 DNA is TGTGCCAGCAGCCAGGGGGCTGAAGCTTTCTTT.

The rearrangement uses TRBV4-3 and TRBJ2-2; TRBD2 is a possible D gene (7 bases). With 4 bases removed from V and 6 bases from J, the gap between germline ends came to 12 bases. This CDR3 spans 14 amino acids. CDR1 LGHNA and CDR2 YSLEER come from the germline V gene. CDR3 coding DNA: TGCGCCAGCAGCCTCGCGGGGGCAGCCGGGGAGCTGTTTTTT. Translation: CASSLAGAAGELFF.

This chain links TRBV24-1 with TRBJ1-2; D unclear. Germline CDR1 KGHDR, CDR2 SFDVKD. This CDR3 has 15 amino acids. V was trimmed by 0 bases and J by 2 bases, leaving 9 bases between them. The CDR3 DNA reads TGTGCCACCAGTGATTTGCATGGACCGAACTATGGCTACACCTTC. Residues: CATSDLHGPNYGYTF.

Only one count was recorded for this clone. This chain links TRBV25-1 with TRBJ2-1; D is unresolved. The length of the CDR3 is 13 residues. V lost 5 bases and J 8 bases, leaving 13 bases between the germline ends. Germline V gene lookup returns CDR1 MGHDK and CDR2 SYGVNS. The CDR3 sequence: CASSPPIVDEQFF. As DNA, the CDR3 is TGTGCCAGCAGTCCCCCGATAGTCGATGAGCAGTTCTTC.

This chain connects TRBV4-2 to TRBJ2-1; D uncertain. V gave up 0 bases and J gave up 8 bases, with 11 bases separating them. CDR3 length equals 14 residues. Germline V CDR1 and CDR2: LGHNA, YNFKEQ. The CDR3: CASSQDRAMDEQFF. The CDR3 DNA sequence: TGTGCCAGCAGCCAAGATAGGGCGATGGATGAGCAGTTCTTC.

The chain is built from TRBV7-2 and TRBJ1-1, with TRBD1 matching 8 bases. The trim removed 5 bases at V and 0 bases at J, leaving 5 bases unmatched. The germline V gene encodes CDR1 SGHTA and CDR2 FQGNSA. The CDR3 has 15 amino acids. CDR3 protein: CASSRDRGLNTEAFF. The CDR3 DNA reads TGTGCCAGCAGCCGCGACAGGGGACTGAACACTGAAGCTTTCTTT.

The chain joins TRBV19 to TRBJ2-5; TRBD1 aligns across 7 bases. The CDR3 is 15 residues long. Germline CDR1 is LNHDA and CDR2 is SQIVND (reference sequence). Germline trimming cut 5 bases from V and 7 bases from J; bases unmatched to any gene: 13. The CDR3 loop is CASSQGNRGFGTQYF. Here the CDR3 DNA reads TGTGCCAGTAGTCAAGGCAACAGGGGTTTTGGGACCCAGTACTTC.

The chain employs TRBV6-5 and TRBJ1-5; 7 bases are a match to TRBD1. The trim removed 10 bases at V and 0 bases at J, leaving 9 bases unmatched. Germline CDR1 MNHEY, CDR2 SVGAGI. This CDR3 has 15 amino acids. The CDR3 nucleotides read TGTGCCACAAAATTACAGGGGTATAGCAATCAGCCCCAGCATTTT. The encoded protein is CATKLQGYSNQPQHF.

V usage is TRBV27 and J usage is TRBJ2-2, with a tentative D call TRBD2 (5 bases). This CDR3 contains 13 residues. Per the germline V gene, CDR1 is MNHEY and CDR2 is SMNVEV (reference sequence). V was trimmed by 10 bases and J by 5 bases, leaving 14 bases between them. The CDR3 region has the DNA TGTGCCACGGCGGCCCGGGGAACCGGGGAGCTGTTTTTT. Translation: CATAARGTGELFF.

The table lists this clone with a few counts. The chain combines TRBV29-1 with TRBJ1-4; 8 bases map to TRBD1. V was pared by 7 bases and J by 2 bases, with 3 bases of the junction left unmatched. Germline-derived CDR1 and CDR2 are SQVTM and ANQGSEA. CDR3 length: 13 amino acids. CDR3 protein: CSARGHTNEKLFF. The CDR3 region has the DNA TGCAGCGCCAGGGGGCACACTAATGAAAAACTGTTTTTT.